A selection of T cell receptor beta chains follows, all from one sample in a study of blood T cell repertoires in COVID-19. Using immunoSEQ multiplex PCR, the repertoire was profiled, and TCRdb retains in-frame clones only, with some absent. The sample has about 330,000 clones, 85% to 90% seen once. The sample comprised peripheral blood. These receptors were obtained from a woman in her fifties or sixties with active or convalescent COVID-19. Both conserved end residues are part of each CDR3. A D gene is named only where the DNA matches it firmly. Clone size appears in some rows only: once, few, many, or a class for an expanded clone.

DNA	CDR3	D	size	V	J
TGTGCCAGTAGTATCGCTGGGCTAAACACAGATACGCAGTATTTT	CASSIAGLNTDTQYF	-	-	TRBV19	TRBJ2-3
TGTGCCAGCAGCTTAGTAGGGACTAGCGGTAACAATGAGCAGTTCTTC	CASSLVGTSGNNEQFF	TRBD2	few	TRBV7-3	TRBJ2-1
TGTGCCAGCAGCGTAGCCGTGGACAGTGAAGCTTTCTTT	CASSVAVDSEAFF	-	-	TRBV9	TRBJ1-1
TGTGCCAGCAGCTTATTCCAGGGACTAAGCTACGAGCAGTACTTC	CASSLFQGLSYEQYF	TRBD2	few	TRBV7-9	TRBJ2-7
TGTGCCAGCAGTCCAGGTTACGGGAGCTCCTACGAGCAGTACTTC	CASSPGYGSSYEQYF	-	-	TRBV6-6	TRBJ2-7
TGTGCCAGCAGCCCGGACCACAGGGCCCCATTTGAAGCTTTCTTT	CASSPDHRAPFEAFF	-	-	TRBV7-8	TRBJ1-1
TGTGCCAGCAGCTTAGGCTTCAAGCGGGGGGTCTCCTACAATGAGCAGTTCTTC	CASSLGFKRGVSYNEQFF	TRBD2	-	TRBV7-6	TRBJ2-1
TGTGCCAGCAGCTCGTGGGGCTTTAACAATGAGCAGTTCTTC	CASSSWGFNNEQFF	-	-	TRBV7-9	TRBJ2-1
TGTGCCAGCAGCCCGACGGGGGAGACCCAGTACTTC	CASSPTGETQYF	-	-	TRBV3-1/TRBV3-2	TRBJ2-5
TGTGCCAGCAGCGCCCTTCTAGCGGGGGGGCGGGGTGAGCAGTTCTTC	CASSALLAGGRGEQFF	TRBD2	-	TRBV9	TRBJ2-1
TGCGCCAGCAGCCAAGATAGCAGGGAGGGAGAGACCCAGTACTTC	CASSQDSREGETQYF	TRBD2	-	TRBV4-1	TRBJ2-5
TGCGCCAGCAGCTTGGCGCAGGGTAATAGGGATGGCTACACCTTC	CASSLAQGNRDGYTF	-	-	TRBV5-1	TRBJ1-2
TGTGCCAGCAGCTTGGTAGAAGAGAATGAGCAGTTCTTC	CASSLVEENEQFF	-	few	TRBV5-8	TRBJ2-1
TGTGCCAGCAGCTTAGGGGACAGATACGAGCAGTACTTC	CASSLGDRYEQYF	TRBD1	once	TRBV7-2	TRBJ2-7
TGTGCCAGCAGCTACAGGCGGAGGAACACTGAAGCTTTCTTT	CASSYRRRNTEAFF	-	-	TRBV5-6	TRBJ1-1
TGTGCCAGCTCACCACCTACGCGGGGGGTTAAGCTTAGATACGAGCAGTACTTC	CASSPPTRGVKLRYEQYF	TRBD2	-	TRBV18	TRBJ2-7
TGTGCCAGCAGCTCAGACGGGGGGCCCACTGAAGCTTTCTTT	CASSSDGGPTEAFF	-	-	TRBV11-1	TRBJ1-1
TGTGCCAGCAGCTTAGAACGCGGGGGTGACAGGAGGGCTTTCTTT	CASSLERGGDRRAFF	-	once	TRBV7-9	TRBJ1-1
TGTGCCAGCAGCACCCAATGGAGGGAGGGCGCCGCAACTAATGAAAAACTGTTTTTT	CASSTQWREGAATNEKLFF	-	few	TRBV21-1	TRBJ1-4
TGTGCCTGGAGTGGAGGACAGGGGAGCTCCTATAATTCACCCCTCCACTTT	CAWSGGQGSSYNSPLHF	TRBD1	-	TRBV30	TRBJ1-6
TGTGCCAGCAGCCCCCGTGAACCAGGGAAAGGGGCCCACACTGAAGCTTTCTTT	CASSPREPGKGAHTEAFF	-	-	TRBV11-2	TRBJ1-1
TGTGCTAGCAGCCCCGGACAGTACAATGAGCAGTTCTTC	CASSPGQYNEQFF	-	-	TRBV7-7	TRBJ2-1
TGCGCCAGCAGGTCAGAGCGGATATACAATGAGCAGTTCTTC	CASRSERIYNEQFF	-	-	TRBV5-1	TRBJ2-1
TGTGCCAGCAGCTTAACGGGGGGCACTGAAGCTTTCTTT	CASSLTGGTEAFF	-	-	TRBV7-2	TRBJ1-1
TGCGCCAGCAGCCAGGCCCTCGGTCAGCCCCAGCATTTT	CASSQALGQPQHF	-	-	TRBV5-1	TRBJ1-5
TGCGCCAGCAGCTTGGATGGAGAGCCGAGGGGCTACACCTTC	CASSLDGEPRGYTF	-	-	TRBV5-1	TRBJ1-2
TGTGCCACCAGCACATGGGGGGGAAATCAGCCCCAGCATTTT	CATSTWGGNQPQHF	-	-	TRBV15	TRBJ1-5
TGCGCCAGCTCACACAAGGAACCGGGACAGGGCGCGACACCCACAGATACGCAGTATTTT	CASSHKEPGQGATPTDTQYF	TRBD1	-	TRBV10-1	TRBJ2-3
TGTGCCAGCAGCCAAGACCGGACTAGCGGGAATTGGGGGCAGTTCTTC	CASSQDRTSGNWGQFF	TRBD2	-	TRBV3-1/TRBV3-2	TRBJ2-1
TGTGCCAGCAGCAGGGGGCCAATTGAAGCTTTCTTT	CASSRGPIEAFF	TRBD1	-	TRBV6-2/TRBV6-3	TRBJ1-1
TGTGCCAGCAGCTCGAACCCAGGGACAGGGCCCTCTGGGGCCAACGTCCTGACTTTC	CASSSNPGTGPSGANVLTF	TRBD1	-	TRBV27	TRBJ2-6
TGTGCCAGCACCACCGGGGGAGGGAGCTCCTATAATTCACCCCTCCACTTT	CASTTGGGSSYNSPLHF	-	-	TRBV5-4	TRBJ1-6
TGTGCCAGTACCCCAGACAGGTTCCCGGTGAACCAGCCCCAGCATTTT	CASTPDRFPVNQPQHF	-	-	TRBV19	TRBJ1-5
TGTGCCAGCAGGGGGCACAACACCGGGGAGCTGTTTTTT	CASRGHNTGELFF	-	-	TRBV28	TRBJ2-2
TGTGCCAGCAGCTTAGGGGGACAGGGTCCCTACAATGAGCAGTTCTTC	CASSLGGQGPYNEQFF	TRBD1	-	TRBV7-2	TRBJ2-1
TGCGCCAGCAGCTTGGATAGCGGGGGGAGCTCCTACGAGCAGTACTTC	CASSLDSGGSSYEQYF	TRBD2	-	TRBV5-1	TRBJ2-7
TGCGCCAGCAGCCCGGGACTAGGAGAGGTTGATACGCAGTATTTT	CASSPGLGEVDTQYF	TRBD2	-	TRBV5-1	TRBJ2-3
TGTGCCAGCAGTTTCCCCAGGGTTTTGGCTGAAGCTTTCTTT	CASSFPRVLAEAFF	-	-	TRBV28	TRBJ1-1
TGTGCCAGCAGCTTATTCGGCGGGGGGGTTACTGAGCAGTTCTTC	CASSLFGGGVTEQFF	TRBD2	-	TRBV7-9	TRBJ2-1
TGTGCCAGCAGCTTATATCCGGCTAGCGGGTCGAGCTCCTACGAGCAGTACTTC	CASSLYPASGSSSYEQYF	TRBD2	-	TRBV7-3	TRBJ2-7
TGTGCCAGCAGTTTCCGCTCTTCCCCGGGACAGGGCGATACGCAGTATTTT	CASSFRSSPGQGDTQYF	TRBD1	-	TRBV27	TRBJ2-3
TGTGCCAGCAGCTTGGGGGCAAGGGGCACCATGAACACTGAAGCTTTCTTT	CASSLGARGTMNTEAFF	-	-	TRBV7-9	TRBJ1-1
TGTGCCAGCAGCTCCCTCAGGGACGGGAGAACTGAAGCTTTCTTT	CASSSLRDGRTEAFF	-	-	TRBV7-2	TRBJ1-1
TGTGCCAGCAGTTTAGAGGGGGCAGGGGGCAGGACTGAAGCTTTCTTT	CASSLEGAGGRTEAFF	TRBD1	-	TRBV28	TRBJ1-1
TGTGCCAGCAGCGAGGGCCAAGGGAGGTACGAGCAGTACTTC	CASSEGQGRYEQYF	-	once	TRBV11-2	TRBJ2-7
TGTGCCAGCAGCTTGGGACCCTGGACAGGGGGCGCAGGGAATGAGCAGTTCTTC	CASSLGPWTGGAGNEQFF	TRBD1	-	TRBV7-2	TRBJ2-1
TGCGCCAGCAGCCAAGATAATAACAGGGGAATCGCCGGGGAGCTGTTTTTT	CASSQDNNRGIAGELFF	TRBD1	-	TRBV4-3	TRBJ2-2
TGTGCCAGCAGCGCCCGAACTAGCGGGGGAGAAGAGACCCAGTACTTC	CASSARTSGGEETQYF	TRBD2	-	TRBV5-6	TRBJ2-5
TGTGCCAGCAGTCGGGACAAGACAGGGCCCCAGCATTTT	CASSRDKTGPQHF	-	once	TRBV2	TRBJ1-5
TGTGCCAGCAGTTCTTTGGCGGGAGGGCCCACCTACGAGCAGTACTTC	CASSSLAGGPTYEQYF	TRBD2	few	TRBV28	TRBJ2-7